A single T cell receptor beta chain is shown here with its context. The data were obtained in a study of T-cell reconstitution after alpha-beta-depleted transplantation in children. The CDR3 extends over 14 amino acids. V lost 4 bases and J lost 4, with 11 bases in between. Germline V gene data show CDR1 as SGHRS and CDR2 as YFSETQ. Preparation of the TCRbeta library was carried out with unique molecular identifiers. TCRdb called the PCR reads again in MiXCR, with one record for every CDR3 protein. Altogether hundreds of thousands of distinct CDR3 sequences are present, 16% being singletons, with the ten largest covering approximately 1.1%.

The chain uses TRBV5-1 and TRBJ2-2, with D possibly matching TRBD1 (6 bases). This receptor was identified in a human donor who donated a stem cell graft to a child with acute myeloid leukemia. The sample in question was PBMCs from the stem cell graft donor, obtained from the stem cell graft. The CDR3 nucleotides read TGCGCCAGCAGCCGGGACACCTTCACCGGGGAGCTGTTTTTT. Translation gives CASSRDTFTGELFF. Drawing the rest from reference TRBV5-1 and TRBJ2-2, the complete variable domain is KAGVTQTPRYLIKTRGQQVTLSCSPISGHRSVSWYQQTPGQGLQFLFEYFSETQRNKGNFPGRFSGRQFSNSRSEMNVSTLELGDSALYLCASSRDTFTGELFFGEGSRLTVL.